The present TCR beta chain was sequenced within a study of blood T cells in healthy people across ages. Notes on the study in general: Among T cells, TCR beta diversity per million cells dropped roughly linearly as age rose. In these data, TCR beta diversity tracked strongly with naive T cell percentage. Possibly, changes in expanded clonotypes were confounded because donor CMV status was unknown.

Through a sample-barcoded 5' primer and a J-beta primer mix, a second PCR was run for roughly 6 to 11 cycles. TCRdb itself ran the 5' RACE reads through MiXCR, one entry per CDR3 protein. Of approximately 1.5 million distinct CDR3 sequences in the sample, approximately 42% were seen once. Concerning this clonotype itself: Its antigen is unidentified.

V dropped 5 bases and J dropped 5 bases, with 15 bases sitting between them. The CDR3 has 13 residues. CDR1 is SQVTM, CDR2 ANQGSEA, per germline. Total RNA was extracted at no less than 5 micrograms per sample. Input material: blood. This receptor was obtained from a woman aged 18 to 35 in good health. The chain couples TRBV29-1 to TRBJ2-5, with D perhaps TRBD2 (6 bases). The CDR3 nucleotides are TGCAGCGTTAGAGGGACTCTGGGGGAGACCCAGTACTTC. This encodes CSVRGTLGETQYF. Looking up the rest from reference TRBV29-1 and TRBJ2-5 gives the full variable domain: SAVISQKPSRDICQRGTSLTIQCQVDSQVTMMFWYRQQPGQSLTLIATANQGSEATYESGFVIDKFPISRPNLTFSTLTVSNMSPEDSSIYLCSVRGTLGETQYFGPGTRLLVL.